Listed below are T cell receptor beta chains from one sample, sequenced in a study of blood T cell repertoires in COVID-19. Data came from immunoSEQ multiplex PCR; TCRdb stores just in-frame clones and leaves some out. The table has some 150,000 clones, 65% to 90% seen once. Sequenced input: peripheral blood. These receptors all come from an older woman with COVID-19, enrolled during active disease. CDR3s include the opening cysteine and the closing phenylalanine or tryptophan. The D gene is left open where the match is weak. Rows give clone size only sometimes, using once, few, many, or a class for an expanded clone.

cdr3_nt cdr3_aa v_call clone_size j_call d_call
TGTGCCAGCAGTTACTCGAGCCTAGTGGATGAGCAGTTCTTC CASSYSSLVDEQFF TRBV6-2/TRBV6-3 - TRBJ2-1 -
TGCGCCAGCAGTGAGGTCAGTTGGAATGAGCAGTTCTTC CASSEVSWNEQFF TRBV10-1 - TRBJ2-1 -
TGTGCCAGCTCACCACGGACAGGGCACAATGAGCAGTTCTTC CASSPRTGHNEQFF TRBV18 - TRBJ2-1 TRBD1
TGTGCCAGCAGCACAAAGGCACAGGTTGCGATACTCCCCCAGCATTTT CASSTKAQVAILPQHF TRBV21-1 - TRBJ1-5 -
TGTGCCAGTAGTATAGCGGCGGGGACCCAAGATCAGCCCCAGCATTTT CASSIAAGTQDQPQHF TRBV19 once TRBJ1-5 -
TGTGCCAGCTCACCACAGGACAGGGGCCTGGAGCAGTACTTC CASSPQDRGLEQYF TRBV18 - TRBJ2-7 TRBD1
TGTGCCATCAAAGGGGACAGCACCCATTCACCCCTCCACTTT CAIKGDSTHSPLHF TRBV10-3 - TRBJ1-6 TRBD1
TGCAGCGTAGGGACAGGGAACAATCAGCCCCAGCATTTT CSVGTGNNQPQHF TRBV29-1 - TRBJ1-5 TRBD1
TGTGCCAGCTCACCGCTAGCGGGAGAAATAGATACGCAGTATTTT CASSPLAGEIDTQYF TRBV18 once TRBJ2-3 TRBD2
TGTGCCAGCAGCCCCGCGTCGGGCAGGGGCAATCAGCCCCAGCATTTT CASSPASGRGNQPQHF TRBV5-5 once TRBJ1-5 -
TGTGCCAGCAGTTACTCGCAGGGTGAGGAGCCCCAGCATTTT CASSYSQGEEPQHF TRBV6-6 - TRBJ1-5 -
TGCGCCAGCAGCCAAGATCAGGCATACATGAACACTGAAGCTTTCTTT CASSQDQAYMNTEAFF TRBV4-1 - TRBJ1-1 -
TGTGCCAGTAGTACGACAGTTACGAGATGGCCCCAGCATTTT CASSTTVTRWPQHF TRBV19 - TRBJ1-5 -
TGCAGCGTTGGGGGCCCACCTGGAAACACCATATATTTT CSVGGPPGNTIYF TRBV29-1 - TRBJ1-3 -
TGTGCCAGCAGCCGCCAGGGGATAAACACTGAAGCTTTCTTT CASSRQGINTEAFF TRBV5-6 - TRBJ1-1 -
TGTGCCAGCTCATCCAAAGAGACCCAGTACTTC CASSSKETQYF TRBV18 - TRBJ2-5 -
TGTGCCAGCAGCCAAGCTCGTAACAATGAGCAGTTCTTC CASSQARNNEQFF TRBV14 - TRBJ2-1 -
TGTGCCAGCATAGGACTAGCGTCCGGTGAGCAGTTCTTC CASIGLASGEQFF TRBV2 once TRBJ2-1 TRBD2
TGTGCCAGCGGGCAGTTCTCCTACAATGAGCAGTTCTTC CASGQFSYNEQFF TRBV2 - TRBJ2-1 -
TGTGCCAGCAGCCTCGGGACTGGCAATCAGCCCCAGCATTTT CASSLGTGNQPQHF TRBV7-2 few TRBJ1-5 -
TGTGCCAGTAGTCGGGACAGGGGAAATGAAAAACTGTTTTTT CASSRDRGNEKLFF TRBV19 - TRBJ1-4 TRBD1
TGTGCCAGCATAACGGGAACCTTTGGAAACACCATATATTTT CASITGTFGNTIYF TRBV6-5 once TRBJ1-3 -
TGTGCCAGCAGCTTAGGCGGATTTGGAACCAAAAACATTCAGTACTTC CASSLGGFGTKNIQYF TRBV7-8 once TRBJ2-4 -
TGTGCCAGCAGCGAATACAGTCTGAACACTGAAGCTTTCTTT CASSEYSLNTEAFF TRBV7-9 - TRBJ1-1 -
TGCAGCATTGAGGGGACAGGGAAGGGCTACACCTTC CSIEGTGKGYTF TRBV29-1 - TRBJ1-2 TRBD1
TGCGCCAGCAGGTGGTGGGGTAGCGGAACCAATGAGCAGTTCTTC CASRWWGSGTNEQFF TRBV5-1 - TRBJ2-1 -
TGTGCCACCGCTGTGCAGGGGGAGACAGATACGCAGTATTTT CATAVQGETDTQYF TRBV24-1 - TRBJ2-3 TRBD1
TGTGCCAGTAAATTGACAGGGGCTTACAATGAGCAGTTCTTC CASKLTGAYNEQFF TRBV19 - TRBJ2-1 TRBD1
TGTGCCAGCTCACCCCTTGACTTTGGAACTGAAGCTTTCTTT CASSPLDFGTEAFF TRBV18 - TRBJ1-1 -
TGTGCCAGCAGCCACCGGGACTCGCCTGCAGATACGCAGTATTTT CASSHRDSPADTQYF TRBV11-1 - TRBJ2-3 -